The present T cell receptor beta chain was sequenced within a study of shared clonotypes between healthy human individuals. Study results and limitations: Blood was the sole source, and tissue repertoires probably differ. Several donors showed sharing of approximately 5% of naive CD4 clonotypes.

About this clone itself: As yet, its antigen is unknown.

Clones were read by immunoSEQ multiplex PCR, and TCRdb kept only the in-frame ones, dropping some. Among some 2,500,000 clones listed, just under 95% were seen once. CDR1 and CDR2 (germline): SGHTS, YDEGEE. V was cut by 0 bases and J by 5 bases, with 11 bases left in between. This CDR3 has 14 amino acids. The material sequenced was naive CD4+ T cells from PBMCs. Subset defined: CD45RA+ positively selected. The clonotype originates from a man aged 18 to 29 in good health. Some clones in this sample may be carry-over from other donors' samples. The chain carries TRBV5-8 and TRBJ1-1; D not certain. CDR3 sequence reads: CASSLVRRRTEAFF. The CDR3 nucleotides are TGTGCCAGCAGCTTGGTTAGGAGGAGGACTGAAGCTTTCTTT.